Presented here are 14 T cell receptor beta chains from one specimen sequenced in a study of T-cell reconstitution after alpha-beta-depleted transplantation in children. This sample's TCRbeta library carried unique molecular identifier barcodes. TCRdb ran MiXCR on the PCR reads and lists one entry per CDR3 protein. The sample includes fewer than 1 million distinct CDR3 sequences, 16% of them seen just once. The starting material was PBMCs, mostly from graft donor cells, obtained 360 days after TCRalphabeta/CD19-depleted stem cell transplant. These receptor sequences come from a male patient younger than 18 who had a stem cell transplant for acute lymphoblastic leukemia, so the T cells may come from the graft donor.

This clonotype was seen only a few times. The J gene is TRBJ2-7, the V gene TRBV29-1, with TRBD1 as a possible D gene (5 bases). The CDR3 extends over 12 amino acids. The V and J ends lost 6 bases and 2 bases respectively, with 11 bases between them. Looked up from germline, CDR1 is SQVTM and CDR2 is ANQGSEA. The chain's CDR3 is CSVQTATYEQYF. The CDR3 DNA follows: TGCAGCGTCCAGACAGCTACCTACGAGCAGTACTTC.

This chain connects TRBV4-2 to TRBJ2-4, with TRBD1 matching 7 bases. The germline V gene encodes CDR1 LGHNA and CDR2 YNFKEQ. V was clipped by 6 bases and J by 1 base; unmatched bases: 6. The CDR3 is 15 residues long. CDR3 sequence reads: CASRYTGDAKNIQYF. In DNA, the CDR3 is TGTGCCAGCAGGTACACAGGGGACGCCAAAAACATTCAGTACTTC.

This chain uses TRBV20-1 with TRBJ2-7; D is possibly TRBD1 or TRBD2 (5 bases each). Germline lookup yields CDR1 DFQATT and CDR2 SNEGSKA (reference sequence). The CDR3 extends over 12 amino acids. V lost 3 bases and J 9 bases, leaving 15 bases between the germline ends. The CDR3 bases are TGCAGTGCTAGCCCAGGGAGTGGACTGCAGTACTTC. Protein: CSASPGSGLQYF.

A few counts support this clonotype. This rearrangement joins TRBV5-1 to TRBJ2-2, with D perhaps matching TRBD1 (6 bases). This CDR3 comprises 18 residues. V was pared by 0 bases and J by 2 bases, with 17 bases between. Germline lookup yields CDR1 SGHRS and CDR2 YFSETQ. The CDR3: CASSLDPTTGHNTGELFF. The CDR3 DNA reads as TGCGCCAGCAGCTTGGACCCTACGACGGGACACAACACCGGGGAGCTGTTTTTT.

The chain recombines TRBV12-3 or TRBV12-4 with TRBJ2-1, with D perhaps matching TRBD2 (5 bases). The length of the CDR3 is 14 residues. Trimming stripped 3 bases from V and 3 bases from J, with 9 bases between. The DNA of the CDR3 is TGTGCCAGCAGTTTGCTAGCACACTACAATGAGCAGTTCTTC. Protein: CASSLLAHYNEQFF.

The rearrangement joins TRBV29-1 to TRBJ1-1, with D unclear. Looked up from germline, CDR1 is SQVTM and CDR2 is ANQGSEA. Trimming removed 5 bases at V and 0 bases at J, with 10 bases between. The length of the CDR3 is 13 residues. The CDR3 spells CSVRVTVNTEAFF. In DNA, the CDR3 is TGCAGCGTTCGGGTGACGGTGAACACTGAAGCTTTCTTT. Full variable domain (missing parts from reference TRBV29-1 and TRBJ1-1): SAVISQKPSRDICQRGTSLTIQCQVDSQVTMMFWYRQQPGQSLTLIATANQGSEATYESGFVIDKFPISRPNLTFSTLTVSNMSPEDSSIYLCSVRVTVNTEAFFGQGTRLTVV.

The table lists this clonotype with a few counts. This chain joins TRBV9 and TRBJ2-5, with 11 positions matching TRBD2. Losses at the gene ends were 0 bases for V and 5 bases for J; bases not matched to a gene: 3. CDR3 length: 15 residues. The V gene's germline CDR1 is SGDLS and CDR2 YYNGEE. In DNA, the CDR3 is TGTGCCAGCAGCGTAGCACTAGCGGGAGATGAGACCCAGTACTTC. This encodes CASSVALAGDETQYF.

This clonotype was counted ten times or more. This chain uses TRBV20-1 with TRBJ2-5; TRBD2 aligns across 8 bases. The junction had 5 bases not matched to a gene; V was cut back by 6 bases and J by 2 bases. Germline V gene sequence: CDR1 DFQATT, CDR2 SNEGSKA (reference sequence). The CDR3 has 13 residues. CDR3 DNA: TGCAGTGCCTCCCGGGGGGGTCAAGAGACCCAGTACTTC. Protein product: CSASRGGQETQYF.

V and J are TRBV7-7 and TRBJ2-1; 12 nucleotides agree with TRBD1. Germline CDR1 SSHAT, CDR2 FNYEAQ (reference sequence). The CDR3 has 18 amino acids. J was trimmed by 7 bases and V by 5 bases; bases with no gene match: 15. CDR3 region: CASSPSSLRDRGLNEQFF. The DNA of the CDR3 is TGTGCCAGCAGCCCATCTTCACTTAGGGACAGGGGGCTGAATGAGCAGTTCTTC.

The V gene is TRBV5-1, the J gene TRBJ2-7, with D perhaps TRBD1 or TRBD2 (5 bases each). The CDR3 sequence is 15 residues long. The V end was cut by 3 bases, the J end by 4 bases, with 17 bases between. Germline CDR1 is SGHRS and CDR2 is YFSETQ. CDR3 nucleotides: TGCGCCAGCAGCTCCCGGGACCCCCGTGTTTACGAGCAGTACTTC. Translating gives CASSSRDPRVYEQYF.

This clonotype appeared a few times. The chain recombines TRBV12-3 or TRBV12-4 with TRBJ1-3; TRBD1 matches at 9 bases. The ends lost 5 bases at V and 2 bases at J; junction bases unmatched: 10. The CDR3 has 17 amino acids. The CDR3 bases are TGTGCCAGCAGTCTTTACCGAAGACAGGGGGCTGGAAACACCATATATTTT. Its protein product is CASSLYRRQGAGNTIYF.

A few counts support this clonotype. The V call is TRBV10-3, the J call TRBJ1-1, with a tentative D call TRBD1 (5 bases). CDR3 size: 14 residues. Germline V gene sequence: CDR1 ENHRY, CDR2 SYGVKD. The germline V and J ends were trimmed by 6 bases and 1 base, with 12 bases remaining between them. CDR3 nucleotides: TGTGCCATCAGCCCGGGACTTCCGAACACTGAAGCTTTCTTT. As protein: CAISPGLPNTEAFF.

In the case of this clonotype: One junction end disagrees with the germline gene, perhaps due to a read error. This rearrangement joins TRBV24-1 to TRBJ2-7; D is undetermined. CDR3 size: 14 residues. Germline loops: CDR1 KGHDR, CDR2 SFDVKD. CDR3: CATSDLSSSDEQYF. The CDR3 bases are TGTGCCACCAGTGATTTGAGCAGCTCCGACGAGCAGTACTTC.

This clonotype was seen more than once but under ten times. The rearrangement uses TRBV5-1 and TRBJ2-6; weak D call: TRBD1 (5 bases). V lost 0 bases and J lost 12, with 7 bases in between. This CDR3 comprises 12 residues. From germline, CDR1 is SGHRS and CDR2 YFSETQ. CDR3 residues: CASSLGRAVLTF. CDR3 coding DNA: TGCGCCAGCAGCTTGGGCAGGGCCGTCCTGACTTTC.